One and the same sample provided the 13 T cell receptor beta chains below, sequenced in a study of T cell repertoires in cytomegalovirus infection. TCRdb ran MiXCR on the reads and lists one entry per CDR3 protein. The sample holds some 920,000 distinct CDR3 sequences; roughly 31% are singletons and the top ten take around an eighth. Which antigens these TCRs recognize remains unknown. This sample comprised cultured CD8+ T cells from PBMCs, obtained from culture after CMV antigen stimulation. These receptors all come from a human donor in good health (CMV status not recorded). Some clones in this sample may be carry-over from other donors' samples.

CDR3 in DNA: TGCAGTGCTAGAGTCTTGACTAGCGGGGTCCTCGATACGCAGTATTTT. Residues: CSARVLTSGVLDTQYF. The chain has TRBV20-1 and TRBJ2-3, with 11 bases identical to TRBD2. CDR3 length: 16 residues. Per germline, CDR1 DFQATT and CDR2 SNEGSKA (reference sequence). V lost 1 base and J lost 6; bases outside the gene matches: 9.

The chain employs TRBV5-6 and TRBJ1-2; 10 bases fit TRBD1. V lost 0 bases to trimming and J lost 4 bases; unmatched junction nucleotides: 9. The CDR3 spans 17 residues. Looked up from germline, CDR1 is SGHDT and CDR2 is YYEEEE. DNA of the CDR3: TGTGCCAGCAGCTTGGTTTCGGGACAGGGGCACGGCTATGGCTACACCTTC. Its translation is CASSLVSGQGHGYGYTF.

The rearrangement uses TRBV25-1 and TRBJ2-6; no definite D call. V was trimmed by 2 bases and J by 2 bases, leaving 7 bases between them. Germline loops: CDR1 MGHDK, CDR2 SYGVNS. The CDR3 extends over 15 amino acids. This CDR3 is CASSEGAPGANVLTF. The CDR3 DNA sequence: TGTGCCAGCAGTGAAGGAGCTCCTGGGGCCAACGTCCTGACTTTC.

This clonotype is a singleton in its sample. The rearrangement joins TRBV28 to TRBJ1-5, with D perhaps matching TRBD1 (5 bases). Germline CDR1 MDHEN, CDR2 SYDVKM. This CDR3 region has 14 residues. The V gene lost 3 bases and the J gene lost 3 bases, with 9 bases spanning the gap. The CDR3 DNA reads TGTGCCAGCAGTTTGACAGTTTACAATCAGCCCCAGCATTTT. This codes for CASSLTVYNQPQHF.

This chain connects TRBV12-3 or TRBV12-4 to TRBJ2-1; D may be TRBD2 (5 bases). The CDR3 is 17 amino acids. V gave up 7 bases and J gave up 0 bases, with 19 bases separating them. CDR3: CASISGLTDSSYNEQFF. In nucleotides, the CDR3 is TGTGCCAGCATTTCGGGGTTAACAGATTCCTCCTACAATGAGCAGTTCTTC.

J is TRBJ1-2 and V is TRBV27; the D gene is possibly TRBD1 (5 bases). Germline values: CDR1 MNHEY, CDR2 SMNVEV (reference sequence). The V end was cut by 5 bases, the J end by 0 bases, with 13 bases between. The CDR3 totals 15 residues. CDR3: CASSPPGAPNYGYTF. CDR3 nucleotides: TGTGCCAGCAGTCCCCCCGGGGCCCCTAACTATGGCTACACCTTC.

This clonotype has more than one count but fewer than ten. The chain recombines TRBV7-9 with TRBJ2-7; TRBD2 matches at 8 bases. Germline V gives CDR1 SEHNR, CDR2 FQNEAQ (reference sequence). The CDR3 contains 17 residues. Unmatched junction bases numbered 12, after V lost 3 bases and J lost 2 bases. CDR3 sequence (DNA): TGTGCCAGCAGCTTGTTAGGCGGGGGGCAACCTCCCTACGAGCAGTACGTC. Translated, it gives CASSLLGGGQPPYEQYV.

This clonotype has a count of ten or more. The rearrangement links TRBV7-6 to TRBJ1-2; possible D gene TRBD1, 5 bases. The V gene lost 4 bases and the J gene lost 8 bases, with 11 bases spanning the gap. CDR1 and CDR2 from the germline V gene are SGHVS and FNYEAQ. CDR3 length equals 12 residues. The CDR3 loop is CASSSGGAGYTF. CDR3 nucleotides: TGTGCCAGCAGCTCCGGAGGGGCGGGCTACACCTTC.

A few counts support this clonotype. The chain uses TRBV7-9 and TRBJ1-5; D is possibly TRBD1 (5 bases). The CDR3 runs to 15 residues. Trimming removed 1 base from V and 9 bases from J, with 16 bases in between. CDR1 is SEHNR and CDR2 is FQNEAQ in the germline V gene (reference sequence). The CDR3 here is CASSLVGEGLRPQHF. CDR3 sequence (DNA): TGTGCCAGCAGCTTAGTGGGGGAGGGCCTGCGGCCCCAGCATTTT.

This clonotype was seen a few times. The chain links TRBV20-1 to TRBJ1-2, with D unclear. The germline V gene has CDR1 DFQATT and CDR2 SNEGSKA (reference sequence). The CDR3 is 15 amino acids. The V and J ends lost 0 bases and 1 base respectively, with 12 bases between them. CDR3 region: CSARDWSEDNYGYTF. The DNA for the CDR3 is TGCAGTGCTAGAGATTGGTCGGAGGATAACTATGGCTACACCTTC.

In this sample, this clonotype turned up a few times. J is TRBJ1-5 and V is TRBV28; a possible D gene is TRBD1 (6 bases). CDR1 is MDHEN, CDR2 SYDVKM, per germline. The CDR3 spans 16 residues. V dropped 3 bases and J dropped 3 bases, with 15 bases sitting between them. The CDR3, as DNA: TGTGCCAGCAGTTTTTGGGGGGCGGAGGACAATCAGCCCCAGCATTTT. This codes for CASSFWGAEDNQPQHF.

V gene TRBV29-1 combines with J gene TRBJ2-1; D is unclear. The CDR3 sequence is 15 residues long. From germline, CDR1 is SQVTM and CDR2 ANQGSEA. The V end lost 0 bases, the J end lost 7 bases, and 16 bases lay between the germline ends. The CDR3 here is CSVEDHEKQLNEQFF. In DNA form, the CDR3 reads TGCAGCGTTGAAGATCACGAGAAACAGTTAAATGAGCAGTTCTTC.

J is TRBJ2-7 and V is TRBV27, with 7 bases aligning to TRBD1. V trimming: 5 bases; J trimming: 4 bases; junction bases outside the gene matches: 5. The CDR3 is 13 residues long. Per germline, CDR1 MNHEY and CDR2 SMNVEV (reference sequence). CDR3 sequence reads: CASSTQQGYEQYF. The CDR3, as DNA: TGTGCCAGCAGTACCCAACAGGGGTACGAGCAGTACTTC.